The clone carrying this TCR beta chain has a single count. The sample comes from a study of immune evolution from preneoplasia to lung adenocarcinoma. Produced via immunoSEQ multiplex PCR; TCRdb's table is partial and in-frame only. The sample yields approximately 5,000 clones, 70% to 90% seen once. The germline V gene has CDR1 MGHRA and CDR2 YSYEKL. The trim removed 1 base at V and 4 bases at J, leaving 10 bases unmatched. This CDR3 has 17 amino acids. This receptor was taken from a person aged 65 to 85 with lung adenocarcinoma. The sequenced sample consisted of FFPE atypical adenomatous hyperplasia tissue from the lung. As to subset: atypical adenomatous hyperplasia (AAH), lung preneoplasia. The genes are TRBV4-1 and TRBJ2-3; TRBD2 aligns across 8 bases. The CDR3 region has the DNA TGCGCCAGCAGCCAAGTTTTAGTCCGGGAGGGCCCAGATACGCAGTATTTT. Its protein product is CASSQVLVREGPDTQYF.